One and the same sample provided the 3 T cell receptor beta chains below, sequenced in a study of cytomegalovirus exposure and HLA in healthy donors. PCR involved 60 Vbeta and 13 Jbeta primers. Profiling relied on immunoSEQ multiplex PCR, and the TCRdb table lists in-frame clones only, not all of them. This sample has approximately 160,000 clones; 65% to 85% occur once, and the top ten carry approximately 2.9%. Sequencing was performed on PBMCs. These TCRs come from a woman in her thirties or forties in good health and CMV-seropositive.

The V and J genes are TRBV30 and TRBJ2-1; possible D gene TRBD2, 5 bases. Looked up from germline, CDR1 is GTSNPN and CDR2 is SVGIG (reference sequence). Trimming took off 4 bases at V and 9 bases at J, with 16 bases between the two ends. The CDR3 runs 13 residues. The CDR3, as DNA: TGTGCCTGGAATCAGATCAGCGGCCTTGAGCAGTTCTTC. Encoded protein: CAWNQISGLEQFF.

This chain links TRBV27 with TRBJ2-1, with 13 bases that match TRBD2. Looked up from germline, CDR1 is MNHEY and CDR2 is SMNVEV (reference sequence). V dropped 4 bases and J dropped 8; count of bases not matched to a gene: 8. The CDR3 runs 16 residues. Here the CDR3 DNA reads TGTGCCAGCAGTTCTCCTTGGACTAGCGGGAGTGATGAGCAGTTCTTC. Translation gives CASSSPWTSGSDEQFF.

The rearrangement joins TRBV4-1 to TRBJ2-3; 10 bases match TRBD2. CDR1 and CDR2 (germline): MGHRA, YSYEKL. V was clipped by 4 bases and J by 4 bases; unmatched bases: 5. CDR3 length: 15 amino acids. The CDR3 here is CASSRAGGPSDTQYF. CDR3 sequence (DNA): TGCGCCAGCAGCCGAGCGGGAGGGCCCTCAGATACGCAGTATTTT.